This T cell receptor beta chain was identified in a study of blood T cell repertoires in COVID-19. Turning to the study itself: Samples came from the United States, Italy and Spain, spanning acute and convalescent COVID-19.

In the original analysis: Researchers report that nucleated cell counts were estimated from reference gene primer amplification. Sequencing was performed with immunoSEQ multiplex PCR; in TCRdb, only in-frame clones are kept and a portion is missing. V and J calls and clone size are copied from that table; D and trimming were computed from the DNA. The sample consists of about 170,000 clones, around 84% of them appearing once. V was pared by 2 bases and J by 0 bases, with 10 bases of the junction left unmatched. This CDR3 spans 18 amino acids. Per germline, CDR1 LGHDT and CDR2 YNNKEL (reference sequence).

The clonotype was recovered from a woman older than 75 with COVID-19, enrolled during active disease. The V call is TRBV3-1 (or the pseudogene TRBV3-2), the J call TRBJ1-1, with 9 bases aligning to TRBD1. Sequences were obtained from peripheral blood. The CDR3 nucleotides are TGTGCCAGCAGCCAACTCCATACAGGGGGCAGCATGAACACTGAAGCTTTCTTT. Residues: CASSQLHTGGSMNTEAFF.